The TCR beta chain described here comes from a study of CD8 T cells in ankylosing spondylitis. With molecular barcodes, quantitative 5'-RACE was used to make the TCR beta libraries. TCRdb called the 5' RACE reads again in MiXCR, with one record for every CDR3 protein. This table has over 700,000 distinct CDR3 sequences, around 20% appearing once. The CDR3 runs 16 residues. Unmatched junction bases numbered 5, after V lost 1 base and J lost 4 bases. Germline-derived CDR1 and CDR2 are LGHNA and YSLEER. This clonotype was seen a handful of times. What it binds is unknown. General study results and limits: Disease-linked clones displayed a CD8+ phenotype and appeared relatively rarely in peripheral blood. Previous work reported some of these motif variants in the synovial fluid and blood of reactive arthritis. A TCR beta motif of eight highly homologous variants appeared characteristic of ankylosing spondylitis blood.

This TCR was recovered from a male donor with ankylosing spondylitis. The chain is built from TRBV4-3 and TRBJ2-2, with 8 positions matching TRBD2. The sample was blood, either unsorted or a sorted T cell fraction (not recorded which). The CDR3 coding sequence is TGCGCCAGCAGCCAAGTTGGCCTAGCGGGCACCGGGGAGCTGTTTTTT. Its translation: CASSQVGLAGTGELFF.